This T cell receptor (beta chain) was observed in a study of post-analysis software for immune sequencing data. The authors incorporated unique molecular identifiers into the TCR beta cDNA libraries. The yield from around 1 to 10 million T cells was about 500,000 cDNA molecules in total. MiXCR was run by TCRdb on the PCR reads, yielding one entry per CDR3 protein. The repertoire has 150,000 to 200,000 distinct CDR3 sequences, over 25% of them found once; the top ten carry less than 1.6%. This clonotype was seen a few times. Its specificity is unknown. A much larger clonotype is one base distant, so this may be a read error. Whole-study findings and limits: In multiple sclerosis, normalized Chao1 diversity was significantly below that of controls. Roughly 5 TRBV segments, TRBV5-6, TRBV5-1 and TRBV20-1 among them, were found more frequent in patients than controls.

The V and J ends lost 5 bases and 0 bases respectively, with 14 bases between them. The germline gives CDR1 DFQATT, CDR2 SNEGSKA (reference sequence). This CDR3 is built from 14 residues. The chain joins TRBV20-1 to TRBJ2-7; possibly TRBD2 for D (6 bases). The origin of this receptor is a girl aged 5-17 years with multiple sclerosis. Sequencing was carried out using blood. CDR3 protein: CSASPLASSYEQYF. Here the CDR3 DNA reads TGCAGTGCTTCACCTCTAGCGTCCTCCTACGAGCAGTACTTC.